This T cell receptor beta chain was profiled in a study of CD8+CD57+ T cells in acquired aplastic anemia. Study-level information: Sorted CD4+ and CD8+ cells gave a mean 3.2 ug DNA, range about 0.2 to 27.4 ug.

An expansion of CD8+CD57+ cells by flow cytometry had been shown in patients chosen for sequencing. Each patient gave a blood sample that was collected before any therapy had been received. Regarding this clonotype: Its antigen is undetermined. Being one base from a much bigger clone, this may be a read error.

Germline V CDR1 and CDR2: MNHNS, SASEGT. With 2 bases removed from V and 10 bases from J, the gap between germline ends came to 14 bases. The CDR3 has 13 amino acids. Study findings and constraints: Patients and controls were found to share 25 to 30 CD8+ CDR3 sequences. No significant patient-versus-control difference appeared in CD8+ Simpson's diversity.

For CDR3 and TCR beta VDJ profiling, genomic DNA was the template used. From the reads, TCRdb called clonotypes with MiXCR, one entry per CDR3 protein. The table has under 200,000 distinct CDR3 sequences, approximately 48% seen once; the top ten hold about 1.8%. Sequencing was carried out using sorted CD4+, CD8+, or CD8+CD57+ T cells (not recorded which) from PBMCs. The V call is TRBV6-1, the J call TRBJ1-1; a weak D match, TRBD1 (6 bases). This receptor was obtained from a human donor with aplastic anemia. CDR3 in DNA: TGTGCCAGCAGTGAAAACCCACGGGGGCGAGCTTTCTTT. Translating it yields CASSENPRGRAFF.